The text below deals with one T cell receptor (beta chain). The antigen remains unidentified. PCR primers comprised 60 Vbeta and 13 Jbeta primers. The repertoire was sequenced with immunoSEQ multiplex PCR; TCRdb's copy has only in-frame clones and lacks some. The listing records about 130,000 clones. The data derive from a study of cytomegalovirus exposure and HLA in healthy donors. At the level of the study: HLA-typed donors contributed approximately 86 million unique TCRs, which were held in an early data release. Study results and caveats: Cytomegalovirus association was listed for around 170 TCR beta chains. Near-uniform donor sequencing depth was presumed by presence/absence analyses. A highly shared variant cluster was judged a likely technical artifact.

The V segment lost 5 bases and the J segment 4 bases; nucleotides outside the gene matches: 8. Germline-derived CDR1 and CDR2 are MNHNY and SVGAGI (reference sequence). CDR3 size: 16 residues. This TCR came from a man aged 40-49 years in good health and CMV-seronegative. V and J are TRBV6-6 and TRBJ1-5, with 10 bases fitting TRBD1. The sequenced sample was PBMCs. In nucleotides, the CDR3 is TGTGCCAGCAGTACCAACCTGGGACAGGGGAATCAGCCCCAGCATTTT. Its translation is CASSTNLGQGNQPQHF.